A selection of T cell receptor beta chains follows, all from one sample in a study of cytomegalovirus exposure and HLA in healthy donors. Sequenced by immunoSEQ multiplex PCR; TCRdb stores in-frame clones only, minus some. The table lists some 130,000 clones, 65% to 80% of them singletons. Sequencing was carried out using PBMCs. The receptor set was obtained from a woman in her forties or fifties in good health and CMV-seropositive. Each CDR3 is given with its conserved first and last residue.

CDR3 length	J gene	V gene	CDR3 protein
16	TRBJ2-1	TRBV7-9	CSSSLWSGQGGNEQFF
15	TRBJ2-2	TRBV5-1	CASSLGGPTAGELFF
14	TRBJ2-3	TRBV11-3	CASSLYLSTDTQYF
15	TRBJ1-2	TRBV12-5	CASAQSGPANYGYTF
16	TRBJ1-1	TRBV27	CASWTLSGRSREEAFF
14	TRBJ2-7	TRBV7-2	CASSRSGQPYEQYF
14	TRBJ1-5	TRBV7-2	CASSLVQGEQPQHF
12	TRBJ1-2	TRBV28	CASGGVNYGYTF
18	TRBJ1-3	TRBV11-1	CASSLATGTGEGGNTIYF
13	TRBJ2-7	TRBV13	CASSLGEGDEQYF
12	TRBJ1-5	TRBV28	CATHSYSQPQHF
22	TRBJ2-4	TRBV5-1	CASSGWDRRSNESALAKNIQYF
15	TRBJ2-3	TRBV5-1	CASSLGPSGADTQYF
16	TRBJ1-6	TRBV5-1	CASSLVFAQGSSPLHF
13	TRBJ1-3	TRBV29-1	CSVGGSSGNTIYF
16	TRBJ2-7	TRBV27	CASSRPGAPATHEQYF
16	TRBJ2-2	TRBV9	CASSVGEGPSTGELFF
16	TRBJ2-7	TRBV7-3	CASSLSASGGSYEQYF
17	TRBJ1-2	TRBV9	CASSVEERDSLRGGYTF
15	TRBJ2-7	TRBV9	CASSSQGTGPYEQYF
17	TRBJ2-5	TRBV28	CASSRRLAGGRGETQYF
14	TRBJ2-6	TRBV27	CASSFSAGANVLTF
14	TRBJ2-1	TRBV5-1	CASSLAPGSHEQFF
13	TRBJ2-2	TRBV6-5	CASRRLDTGELFF
14	TRBJ2-7	TRBV9	CASSPTTASDWQYF
16	TRBJ1-2	TRBV27	CATSLPPPGTGLGYTF
18	TRBJ1-2	TRBV6-1	CASSEGPLQGGHGYGYTF
16	TRBJ1-2	TRBV19	CASSKAWTGVNYGYTF
14	TRBJ2-2	TRBV9	CASSVSAVGGELFF
14	TRBJ1-1	TRBV28	CASSLSTGTTEAFF
15	TRBJ2-3	TRBV5-6	CASSQDRERTDTQYF
14	TRBJ2-3	TRBV28	CASSPRGRGDTQYF
14	TRBJ1-2	TRBV10-3	CAISEQVGNYGYTF
14	TRBJ2-7	TRBV11-1	CASSPGQGVREQYF
13	TRBJ1-1	TRBV7-2	CASSLKPGTEAFF
11	TRBJ2-7	TRBV30	CAWSGQHEQYF
18	TRBJ2-2	TRBV6-4	CASSDSRGSFKNTGELFF
15	TRBJ2-3	TRBV6-4	CASSRSGGTADTQYF
13	TRBJ1-2	TRBV6-5	CASSRTGAYGYTF
14	TRBJ2-7	TRBV28	CASSLIGVDHEQYF
18	TRBJ1-5	TRBV19	CASSIVGTGVGSNQPQHF
12	TRBJ1-2	TRBV28	CASSLGLYGYTF